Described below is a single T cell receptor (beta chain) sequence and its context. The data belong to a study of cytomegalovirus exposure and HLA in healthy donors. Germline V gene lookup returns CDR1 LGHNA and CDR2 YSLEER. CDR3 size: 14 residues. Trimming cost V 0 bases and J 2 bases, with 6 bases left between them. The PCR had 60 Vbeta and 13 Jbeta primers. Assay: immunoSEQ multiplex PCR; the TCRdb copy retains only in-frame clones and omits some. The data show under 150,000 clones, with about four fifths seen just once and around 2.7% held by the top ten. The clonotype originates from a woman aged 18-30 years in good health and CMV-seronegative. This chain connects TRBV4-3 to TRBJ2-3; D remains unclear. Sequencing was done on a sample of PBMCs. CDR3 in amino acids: CASSQDFFTDTQYF. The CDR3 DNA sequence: TGCGCCAGCAGCCAAGACTTCTTCACAGATACGCAGTATTTT.